This TCR beta chain was profiled in a study of tissue T cells after allogeneic stem cell transplantation. Study outcomes and limitations: Alloreactivity or antigen specificity of tissue TCRs was not determined; some clones might be host cells. Blood and spleen captured only part of the tissue TCR repertoire. Across patients, clones rarely overlapped, yet motif clusters were shared tissue-specifically.

A note on this clone: No antigen is known for it. Gene names refer to mouse genes. The CDR3 goes on 1 residue after the read ends, and that part is filled in from the germline J gene.

The trim removed 3 bases at V and 3 bases at J, leaving 1 base unmatched. Germline CDR1 NNHDY, CDR2 SYVADS. The CDR3 runs 14 residues. Time point specified: mouse harvest day 14 after allogeneic transplant. The graft held 10^6 splenic CD5+ T cells and 10^7 T-cell-depleted bone marrow cells. B6 (H2b) cells into BALB/c (H2d) mice; tissues taken at day 7 or 14. Data came from immunoSEQ multiplex PCR; TCRdb stores just in-frame clones and leaves some out. The sample records over 7,000 clones, 30% to 35% being singletons. The chain employs TRBV13-3 and TRBJ1-4; 8 bases fit TRBD1. What was sequenced was skin. The TCR was taken from a female BALB/c mouse given C57BL/6 T cells with graft-versus-host disease after an allogeneic hematopoietic cell transplant. CDR3 region: CASSGTGPNERLFF. The CDR3 bases that were read are TGTGCCAGCAGTGGGACAGGGCCCAACGAAAGATTATTT. Based on the CDR3 plus reference TRBV13-3 and TRBJ1-4, the full variable domain is EAAVTQSPRSKVAVTGGKVTLSCHQTNNHDYMYWYRQDTGHGLRLIHYSYVADSTEKGDIPDGYKASRPSQENFSLILELASLSQTAVYFCASSGTGPNERLFFGHGTKLSVL.